Here is one TCR beta chain with its context. The data originate from a study of cytomegalovirus exposure and HLA in healthy donors. Across the study: The same platform was used for the 90 to 150 validation repertoires as for the approximately 720 first-cohort repertoires, as reported in a later analysis.

Profiling relied on immunoSEQ multiplex PCR, and the TCRdb table lists in-frame clones only, not all of them. The data show about 150,000 clones, 86% seen once. The germline V gene has CDR1 ENHRY and CDR2 SYGVKD. V shed 3 bases, J shed 3 bases, and the junction held 10 bases outside the gene matches. This CDR3 contains 16 residues. This receptor was obtained from a man between 18 and 29 years old in good health and CMV-seropositive. This rearrangement joins TRBV10-3 to TRBJ2-7; the match to TRBD1 covers 8 bases. Sequencing was done on a sample of PBMCs. Here the CDR3 DNA reads TGTGCCATCAGTGAAGGACAGGGTAGTATGATCTACGAGCAGTACTTC. It codes for CAISEGQGSMIYEQYF.